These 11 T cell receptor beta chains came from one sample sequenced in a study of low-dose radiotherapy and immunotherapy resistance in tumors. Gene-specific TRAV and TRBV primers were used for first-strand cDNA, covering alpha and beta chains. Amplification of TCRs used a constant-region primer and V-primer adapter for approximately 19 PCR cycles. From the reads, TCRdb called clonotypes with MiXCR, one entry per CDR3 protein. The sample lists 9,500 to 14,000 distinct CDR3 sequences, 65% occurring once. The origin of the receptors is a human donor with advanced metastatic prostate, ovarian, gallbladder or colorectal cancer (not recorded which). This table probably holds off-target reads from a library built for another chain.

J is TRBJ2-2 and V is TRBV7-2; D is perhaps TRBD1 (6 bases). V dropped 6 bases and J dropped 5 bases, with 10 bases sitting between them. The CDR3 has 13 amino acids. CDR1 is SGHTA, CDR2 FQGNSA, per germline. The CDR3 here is CASRPGQTGELFF. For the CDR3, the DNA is TGTGCCAGCAGACCCGGACAGACCGGGGAGCTGTTTTTT.

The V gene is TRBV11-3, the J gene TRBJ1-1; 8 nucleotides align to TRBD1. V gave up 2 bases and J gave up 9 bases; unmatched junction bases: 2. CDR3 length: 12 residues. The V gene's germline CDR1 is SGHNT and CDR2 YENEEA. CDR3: CASSLNRGKAFF. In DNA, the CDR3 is TGTGCCAGCAGCTTAAACAGGGGGAAAGCTTTCTTT.

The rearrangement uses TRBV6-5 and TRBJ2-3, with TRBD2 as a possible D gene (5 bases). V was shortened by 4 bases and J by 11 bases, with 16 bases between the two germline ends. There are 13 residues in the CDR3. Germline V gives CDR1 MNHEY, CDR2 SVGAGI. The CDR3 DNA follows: TGTGCCAGCAGTTGGCACCGGGAAGTGGGGCAGTATTTT. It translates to CASSWHREVGQYF.

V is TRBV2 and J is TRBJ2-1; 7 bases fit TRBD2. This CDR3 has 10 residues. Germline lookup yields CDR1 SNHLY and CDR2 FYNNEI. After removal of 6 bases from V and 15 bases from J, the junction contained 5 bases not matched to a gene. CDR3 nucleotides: TGTGCCAGCAGCGTCGGACTAGTGTTCTTC. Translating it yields CASSVGLVFF.

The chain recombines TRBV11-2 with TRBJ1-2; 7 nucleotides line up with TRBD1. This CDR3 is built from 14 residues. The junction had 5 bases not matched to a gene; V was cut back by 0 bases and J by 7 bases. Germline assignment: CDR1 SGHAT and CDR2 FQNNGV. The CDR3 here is CASSLEVTGFGYTF. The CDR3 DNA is TGTGCCAGCAGCTTAGAGGTGACAGGGTTTGGCTACACCTTC.

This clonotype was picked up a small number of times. CDR3 sequence: CASRDLSSYNEQFF. In DNA form, the CDR3 reads TGTGCCAGCAGGGACTTATCCTCCTACAATGAGCAGTTCTTC. The chain uses TRBV2 and TRBJ2-1; possible D gene TRBD2, 5 bases. The CDR3 covers 14 residues. V was shortened by 6 bases and J by 0 bases, with 9 bases between the two germline ends. Germline loops: CDR1 SNHLY, CDR2 FYNNEI.

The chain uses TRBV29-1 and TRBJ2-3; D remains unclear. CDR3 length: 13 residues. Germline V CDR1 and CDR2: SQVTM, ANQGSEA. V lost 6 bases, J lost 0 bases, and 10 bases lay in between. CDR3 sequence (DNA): TGCAGCGTCCTAAAACCGAGCACAGATACGCAGTATTTT. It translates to CSVLKPSTDTQYF.

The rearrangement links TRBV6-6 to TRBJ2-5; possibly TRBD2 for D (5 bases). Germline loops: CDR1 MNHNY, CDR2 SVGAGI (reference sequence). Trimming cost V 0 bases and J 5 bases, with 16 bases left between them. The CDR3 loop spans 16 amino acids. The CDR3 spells CASSYSTGRRRETQYF. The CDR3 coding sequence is TGTGCCAGCAGTTACTCGACGGGAAGGAGGCGGGAGACCCAGTACTTC.

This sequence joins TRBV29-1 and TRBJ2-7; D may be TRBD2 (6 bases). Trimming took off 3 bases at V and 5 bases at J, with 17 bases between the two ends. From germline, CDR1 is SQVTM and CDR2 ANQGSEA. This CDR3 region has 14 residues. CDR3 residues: CSVDGPGLAHEQYF. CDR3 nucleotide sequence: TGCAGCGTTGATGGGCCGGGACTCGCCCACGAGCAGTACTTC.

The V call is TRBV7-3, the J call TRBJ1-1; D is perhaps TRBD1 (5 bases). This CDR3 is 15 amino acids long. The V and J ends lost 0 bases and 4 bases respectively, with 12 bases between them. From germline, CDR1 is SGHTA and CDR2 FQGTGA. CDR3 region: CASSLTAGPGTEAFF. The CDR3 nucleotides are TGTGCCAGCAGCTTAACGGCAGGGCCGGGCACTGAAGCTTTCTTT.

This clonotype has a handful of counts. CDR3 protein: CASSQEPRWAASTDTQYF. The CDR3 nucleotides are TGTGCCAGCAGCCAAGAACCACGTTGGGCGGCTAGCACAGATACGCAGTATTTT. J is TRBJ2-3 and V is TRBV4-2; D is ambiguous. Trimming pared 0 bases from V and 0 bases from J, leaving 16 bases between. CDR1 is LGHNA and CDR2 is YNFKEQ in the germline V gene. This CDR3 spans 18 amino acids.